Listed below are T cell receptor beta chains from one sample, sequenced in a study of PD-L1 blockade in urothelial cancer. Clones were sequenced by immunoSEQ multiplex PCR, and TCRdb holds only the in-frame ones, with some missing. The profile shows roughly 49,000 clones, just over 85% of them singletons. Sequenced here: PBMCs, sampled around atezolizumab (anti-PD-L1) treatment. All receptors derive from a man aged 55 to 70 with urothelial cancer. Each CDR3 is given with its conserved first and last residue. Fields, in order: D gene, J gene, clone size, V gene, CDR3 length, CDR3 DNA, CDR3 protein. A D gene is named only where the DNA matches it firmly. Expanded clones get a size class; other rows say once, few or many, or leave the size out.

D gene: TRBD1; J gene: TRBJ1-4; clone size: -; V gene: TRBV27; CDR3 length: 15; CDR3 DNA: TGTGCCAGCAGTTTACGGGGACAGAGGAATGAAAAACTGTTTTTT; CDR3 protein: CASSLRGQRNEKLFF
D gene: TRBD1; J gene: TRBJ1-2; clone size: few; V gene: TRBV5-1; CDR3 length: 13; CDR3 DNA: TGCGCCAGCAGCTTGAGGTCAGGGGGAGGCTACACCTTC; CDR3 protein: CASSLRSGGGYTF
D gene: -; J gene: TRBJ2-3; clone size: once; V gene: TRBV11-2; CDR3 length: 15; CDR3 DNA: TGTGCCAGCAGTCCCGGACAGACTAGCACAGATACGCAGTATTTT; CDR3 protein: CASSPGQTSTDTQYF
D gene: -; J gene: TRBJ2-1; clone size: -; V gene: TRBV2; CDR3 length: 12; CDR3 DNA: TGTGCCAGCAGTGGGACAATTCTTGAGCAGTTCTTC; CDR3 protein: CASSGTILEQFF
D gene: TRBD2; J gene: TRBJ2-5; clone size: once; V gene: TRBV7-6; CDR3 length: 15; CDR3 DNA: TGTGCCAGCAGCTTAGATCTAGCGGGAGTGGAGACCCAGTACTTC; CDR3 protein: CASSLDLAGVETQYF
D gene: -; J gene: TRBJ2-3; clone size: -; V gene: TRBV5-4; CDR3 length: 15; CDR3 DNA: TGTGCCAGCAGCCCTAACACAGGGTCCACAGATACGCAGTATTTT; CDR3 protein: CASSPNTGSTDTQYF
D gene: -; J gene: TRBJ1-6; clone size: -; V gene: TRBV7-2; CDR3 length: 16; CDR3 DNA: TGTGCCAGCAGCTTAGTGGGCAGATTATATAATTCACCCCTCCACTTT; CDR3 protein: CASSLVGRLYNSPLHF
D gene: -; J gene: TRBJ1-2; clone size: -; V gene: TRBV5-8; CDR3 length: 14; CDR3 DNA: TGTGCCAGCAGCGCCCGCAGGTCCCTTTTGGGCTACACCTTC; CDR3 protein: CASSARRSLLGYTF
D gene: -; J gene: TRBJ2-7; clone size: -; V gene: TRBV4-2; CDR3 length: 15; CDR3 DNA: TGTGCCAGCAGCCAAGATATGGGCAGGGTTTACGAGCAGTACTTC; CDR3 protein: CASSQDMGRVYEQYF
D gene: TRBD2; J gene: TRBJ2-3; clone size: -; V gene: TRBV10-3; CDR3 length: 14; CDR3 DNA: TGTGCCATCATGGGGACTAGCGGGGGCCTTACGCAGTATTTT; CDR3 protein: CAIMGTSGGLTQYF
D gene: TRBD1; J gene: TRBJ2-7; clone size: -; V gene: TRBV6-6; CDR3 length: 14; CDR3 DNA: TGTGCCAGCATCCCGGGACAGGTTACCTACGAGCAGTACTTC; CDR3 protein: CASIPGQVTYEQYF
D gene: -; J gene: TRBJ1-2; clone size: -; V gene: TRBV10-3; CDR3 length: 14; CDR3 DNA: TGTGCCATCAGTGAGAGCAGCGTTAACTATGGCTACACCTTC; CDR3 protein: CAISESSVNYGYTF
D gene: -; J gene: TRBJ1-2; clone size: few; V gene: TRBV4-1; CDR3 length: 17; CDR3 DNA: TGCGCCAGCAGCCAAGTATATGACAGTACTCCTAACTATGGCTACACCTTC; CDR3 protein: CASSQVYDSTPNYGYTF
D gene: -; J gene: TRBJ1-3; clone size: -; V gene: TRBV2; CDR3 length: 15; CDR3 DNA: TGTGCCAGCAGGGGAGGGCAGAACTCTGGAAACACCATATATTTT; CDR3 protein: CASRGGQNSGNTIYF
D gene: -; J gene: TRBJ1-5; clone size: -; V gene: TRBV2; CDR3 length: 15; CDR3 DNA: TGTGCCAGCACGTCGTTCCCGGGATCGAATCAGCCCCAGCATTTT; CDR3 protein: CASTSFPGSNQPQHF
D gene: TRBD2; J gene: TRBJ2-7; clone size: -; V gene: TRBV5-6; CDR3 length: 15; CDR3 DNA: TGTGCCAGCAGCTTTGTTAGCGGGGCTGGCTACGAGCAGTACTTC; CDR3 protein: CASSFVSGAGYEQYF
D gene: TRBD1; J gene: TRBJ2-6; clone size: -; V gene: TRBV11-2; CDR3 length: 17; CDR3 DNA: TGTGCCAGCAGCTTAGAGACAGGGAACTCTGGGGCCAACGTCCTGACTTTC; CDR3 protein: CASSLETGNSGANVLTF
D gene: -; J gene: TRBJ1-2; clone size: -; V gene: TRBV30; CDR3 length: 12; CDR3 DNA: TGTGCCTGGAGGGCGGACAGCCCCGGCTACACCTTC; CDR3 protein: CAWRADSPGYTF
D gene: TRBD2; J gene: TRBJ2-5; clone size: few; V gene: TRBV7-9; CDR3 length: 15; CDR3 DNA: TGTGCCAGCAGCTACGGGACTAGCGGACAAGAGACCCAGTACTTC; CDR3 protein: CASSYGTSGQETQYF
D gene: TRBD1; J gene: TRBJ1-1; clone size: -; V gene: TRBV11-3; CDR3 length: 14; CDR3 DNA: TGTGCCAGCAGCCCCGGGACAGGGAACACTGAAGCTTTCTTT; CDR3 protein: CASSPGTGNTEAFF
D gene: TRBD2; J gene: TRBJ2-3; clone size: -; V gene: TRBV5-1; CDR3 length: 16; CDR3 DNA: TGCGCCAGCAGCTTGGCTAGCGGGAGGCTCACAGATACGCAGTATTTT; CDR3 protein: CASSLASGRLTDTQYF
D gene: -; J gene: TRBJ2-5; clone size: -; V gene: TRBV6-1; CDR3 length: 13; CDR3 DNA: TGTGCCAGCAGTGGGAGCGGGCCGGAGACCCAGTACTTC; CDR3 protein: CASSGSGPETQYF
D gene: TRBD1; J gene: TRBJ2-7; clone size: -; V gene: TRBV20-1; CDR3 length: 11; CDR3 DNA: TGCAGTGCTAGGTGGGACAGACACGAGTACTTC; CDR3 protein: CSARWDRHEYF
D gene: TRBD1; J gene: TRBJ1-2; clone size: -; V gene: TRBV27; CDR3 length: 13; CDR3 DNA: TGTGCCAGCAGGAAGACAGGGCAGGGTGGCTACACCTTC; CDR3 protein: CASRKTGQGGYTF
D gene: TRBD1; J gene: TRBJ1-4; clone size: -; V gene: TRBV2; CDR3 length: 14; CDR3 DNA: TGTGCCAGCAGGGACAGGGTTACTAATGAAAAACTGTTTTTT; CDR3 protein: CASRDRVTNEKLFF
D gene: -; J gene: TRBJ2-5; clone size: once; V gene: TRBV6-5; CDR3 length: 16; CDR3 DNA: TGTGCCAGCAGTTACTCTCCGCTAGGAGGGGCAGAGACCCAGTACTTC; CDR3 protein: CASSYSPLGGAETQYF
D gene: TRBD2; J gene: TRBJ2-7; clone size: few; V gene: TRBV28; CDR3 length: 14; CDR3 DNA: TGTGCCAGCAGTTCTCCGACTAGCAGATACGAGCAGTACTTC; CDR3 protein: CASSSPTSRYEQYF
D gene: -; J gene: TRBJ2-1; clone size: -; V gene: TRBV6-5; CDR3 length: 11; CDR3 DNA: TGTGCCAGCAGTACGGGTGGCCCTCCGTTCTTC; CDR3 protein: CASSTGGPPFF
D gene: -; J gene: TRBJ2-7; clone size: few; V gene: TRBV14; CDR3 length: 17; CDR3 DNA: TGTGCCAGCAGCCAAGATGTTTCCCCAGGATACCCCTACGAGCAGTACTTC; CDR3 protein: CASSQDVSPGYPYEQYF
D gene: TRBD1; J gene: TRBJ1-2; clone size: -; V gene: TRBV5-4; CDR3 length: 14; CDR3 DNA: TGTGCCAGCAGCTTGTTACAACAGGGGCAAGGCTACACCTTC; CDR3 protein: CASSLLQQGQGYTF
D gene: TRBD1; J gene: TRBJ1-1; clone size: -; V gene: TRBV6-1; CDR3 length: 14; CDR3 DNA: TGTGCCAGCACAGAGGGACAGATGAACACTGAAGCTTTCTTT; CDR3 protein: CASTEGQMNTEAFF
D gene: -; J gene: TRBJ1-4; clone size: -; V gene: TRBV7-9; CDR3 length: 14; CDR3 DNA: TGTGCCAGCAGCTTAACCAGCCTCGGCGGAAAACTGTTTTTT; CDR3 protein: CASSLTSLGGKLFF
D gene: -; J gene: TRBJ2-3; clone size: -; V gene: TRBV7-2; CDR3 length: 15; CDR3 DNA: TGTGCCAGCAGCTCCCCAACGGGACTCACAGATACGCAGTATTTT; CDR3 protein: CASSSPTGLTDTQYF
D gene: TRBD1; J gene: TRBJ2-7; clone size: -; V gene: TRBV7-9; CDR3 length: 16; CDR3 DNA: TGTGCCAGCACCTACAGCGGTGGGACAGGAGGCTACGAGCAGTACTTC; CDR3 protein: CASTYSGGTGGYEQYF
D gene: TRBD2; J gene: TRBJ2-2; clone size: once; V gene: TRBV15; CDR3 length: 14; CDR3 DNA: TGTGCCACCCGGGGGGTCTCGGGCACCGGGGAGCTGTTTTTT; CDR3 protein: CATRGVSGTGELFF
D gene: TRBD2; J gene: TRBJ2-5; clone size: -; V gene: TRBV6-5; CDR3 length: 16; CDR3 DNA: TGTGCCAGCAGTTACTCATGGCTAGCGGGGGGTGGGACCCAGTACTTC; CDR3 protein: CASSYSWLAGGGTQYF
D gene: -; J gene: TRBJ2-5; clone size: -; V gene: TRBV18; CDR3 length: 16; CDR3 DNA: TGTGCCAGCTCACCACCGGTCCAGGGGTGGCAAGAGACCCAGTACTTC; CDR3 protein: CASSPPVQGWQETQYF
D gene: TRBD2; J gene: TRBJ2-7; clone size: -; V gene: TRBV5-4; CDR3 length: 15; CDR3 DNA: TGTGCCAGCAGCGCGGGGCCTAGCGGCTCCTACGAGCAGTACTTC; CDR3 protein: CASSAGPSGSYEQYF
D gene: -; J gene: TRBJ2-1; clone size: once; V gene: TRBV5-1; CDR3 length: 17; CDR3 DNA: TGCGCCAGCAGCTTGAGGCCGCAGGGGGGCTCCTACAATGAGCAGTTCTTC; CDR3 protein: CASSLRPQGGSYNEQFF
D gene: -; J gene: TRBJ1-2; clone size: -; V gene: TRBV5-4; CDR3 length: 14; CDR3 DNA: TGTGCCAGCAGCTTGGGGAACAGGGATTATAGCTACACCTTC; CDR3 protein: CASSLGNRDYSYTF